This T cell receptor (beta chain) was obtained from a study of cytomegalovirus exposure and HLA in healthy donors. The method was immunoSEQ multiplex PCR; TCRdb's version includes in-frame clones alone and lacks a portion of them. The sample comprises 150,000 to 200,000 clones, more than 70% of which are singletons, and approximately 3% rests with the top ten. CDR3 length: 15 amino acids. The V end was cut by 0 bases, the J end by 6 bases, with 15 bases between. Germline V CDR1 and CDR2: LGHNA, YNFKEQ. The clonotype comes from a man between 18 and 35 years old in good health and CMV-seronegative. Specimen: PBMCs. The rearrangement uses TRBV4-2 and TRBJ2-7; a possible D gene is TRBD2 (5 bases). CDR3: CASSQDLGETAEQYF. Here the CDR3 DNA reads TGTGCCAGCAGCCAAGATCTCGGGGAAACGGCCGAGCAGTACTTC.